Ten or more counts support the clone carrying this TCR beta chain. The CDR3 runs to 15 residues. V lost 3 bases to trimming and J lost 10 bases, with 16 bases between them. The entry originates in a study of T cells after yellow fever vaccination. Study-level findings and limits: FACS-sorted repertoires might harbor abundant contaminating clonotypes from the bulk population. Peaking on day 5 versus 15, the secondary response was faster but weaker.

Template-switching 5'RACE yielded the TCR cDNA; a universal primer site and UMIs were added in the process. TCRdb reprocessed the 5' RACE reads with MiXCR, giving one entry per CDR3 protein. The sample has about 52,000 distinct CDR3 sequences; 6.5% to 8.5% are singletons. This chain joins TRBV12-3 or TRBV12-4 and TRBJ1-6; D is possibly TRBD1 (5 bases). This clonotype was sampled from a man between 18 and 29 years old who received the YFV17D yellow fever vaccine. The input for sequencing was CD8+ T cells not binding an NS4B(214-222) dextramer, sorted from PBMCs, taken approximately 40 days after the first yellow fever vaccination. The CDR3 DNA sequence: TGTGCCAGCAGTTTTAGGGGTTTGCTCGGATCACCCCTCCACTTT. It translates to CASSFRGLLGSPLHF.